What follows describes a single T cell receptor (beta chain). Many counts were recorded for this clonotype. This clone's antigen is unknown. Base qualities are not provided; no much larger clone lies one nucleotide away. These data belong to a study of T cells in Graves' hyperthyroidism and ophthalmopathy (dated by TCRdb to about 2019). Notes on the research overall: Peripheral blood was sampled at the time of initial diagnosis, prior to any treatment. To identify distinguishing TCR V-J signatures, a discovery cohort of about 95 patients was used, comprising 43 with Graves' ophthalmopathy and some 57 with stable Graves' hyperthyroidism. Prospective prediction of ophthalmopathy was tested in an independent validation cohort of 18 to 20 hyperthyroidism patients and 15 to 17 patients who later progressed to ophthalmopathy. The 95 to 100 discovery patients were randomly divided into training and test sets at a 7:3 ratio. In addition, the study compared T-cell repertoires in thyroid tissue and in blood from roughly six Graves' hyperthyroidism patients. After blood sampling, hyperthyroidism patients were treated with methimazole at a starting dose of 30 mg daily, and ophthalmopathy patients were treated with high-dose intravenous methylprednisolone. TCR Vbeta CDR3 sequencing of 120 to 150 peripheral blood samples (approximately 44 ophthalmopathy, about 75 hyperthyroidism and 17 progressor patients) is reported in the paper.

Study-wide conclusions, independent of this receptor: No statistical method was used to fix the sample size in advance, and group allocation was not hidden from the investigators. A 13 V-J signature model separated ophthalmopathy from stable hyperthyroidism, with approximately 86% sensitivity and roughly 81% specificity in cross-validation and 80%/75% in testing. Most expanded thyroid clonotypes (frequency above 0.001) were also found in blood, which suggests that blood repertoires may mirror thyroid immune responses. During validation, the model predicted progression to ophthalmopathy a median of approximately 6 months ahead of onset, with 70.59% sensitivity and 72% to 80% specificity.

TCR beta CDR3 regions were amplified from RNA transcripts. For the first round of RT-PCR on the TCR CDR3, the HTBI primer set was used together with the Qiagen OneStep RT-PCR kit. A second multiplex PCR round built the libraries, followed by size selection and purification. The libraries were sequenced on an Illumina HiSeq2000 using paired-end 100 bp reads. Processing in the source paper ran as follows. Raw data were processed with SOAPnuke, discarding reads with adapters, uncalled bases, mean Phred below 15, or no exact constant-primer or identifier match. COPE v1.2.5 was used to merge the high-quality paired reads, and each unique nucleotide sequence was defined as a clonotype. Clonotypes were aligned to IMGT TRBV, TRBD and TRBJ reference segments using MiTCR v1.1. The analysis was restricted to V-J combinations with a frequency above 0.0001, which together covered about 99% of the repertoires. The TCS score was defined as F50 (clonal expansion) divided by E x V (chaos), with BLOSUM62-based TCRdist calculated between CDR3 peptides within each V-J. Welch's t-statistics and random forest reduced some 510 V-J features to around 14, which were used in a naive Bayes classifier (R e1071). TCRdb reprocessed the public reads (quality trimming at Q25 with fastp, clone calling with MiXCR) and kept in-frame beta chains. Rows are unified per CDR3 protein, each entry keeping the most common DNA and genes. The V and J calls follow TCRdb's processing rather than the paper's. The sample table lists 490,000 or so distinct CDR3 sequences, 20% to 25% of them with a count of one. The ten largest clonotypes hold under 55% of the sample.

In the ophthalmopathy patients, disease was moderately to severely active, with a Clinical Activity Score of 3 or more, a NOSPECS grade of 4 or more, and a duration of less than 3 months. Exclusion was applied to patients with uncontrolled infections, other autoimmune diseases, pregnancy or lactation. Diagnoses were based on clinical symptoms, serum thyroxine and TRAb, thyroid ultrasound and orbital computed tomography. PBMCs were isolated from approximately 10 ml of fresh peripheral blood by Ficoll-Paque density gradient centrifugation. Total RNA was extracted with Trizol reagent, and quality was checked on an Agilent 2100 Bioanalyzer. Specimen: blood. The source is a woman in her 70s with Graves' ophthalmopathy.

This receptor carries the CDR3 CASSFGQENTEAFF. In nucleotide form, the sequence is TGTGCCAGCAGTTTCGGTCAGGAGAACACTGAAGCTTTCTTT. The rearranged chain carries TRBV27 and TRBJ1-1; no D gene call is confident. The CDR3 has 14 amino acids, counting the end cysteine and phenylalanine. The only DNA kept is the CDR3, 42 bases in frame from the first base. V lost 3 bases and J lost 1 base; the stretch between them is 9 bases long. The CDR1 and CDR2 encoded by the germline V gene (reference sequence) are MNHEY and SMNVEV.